This passage covers 5 T cell receptor beta chains from one sample sequenced in a study of cytomegalovirus exposure and HLA in healthy donors. The primer mix had 60 Vbeta and 13 Jbeta primers. This table comes from immunoSEQ multiplex PCR, and its TCRdb copy is limited to in-frame clones, with some not included. Of about 180,000 clones listed, 75% to 85% are singletons. The specimen was PBMCs. These receptors all come from a girl aged 2-10 years in good health and CMV-seropositive.

V is TRBV7-9 and J is TRBJ2-2; D call uncertain. This CDR3 region has 14 residues. The ends were cut back, 5 bases at V and 7 bases at J, with 14 bases in the middle. From germline, CDR1 is SEHNR and CDR2 FQNEAQ (reference sequence). CDR3 DNA: TGTGCCAGCAGCGCGCACGAGGTGGGCGGGGAGCTGTTTTTT. Its protein product is CASSAHEVGGELFF. Based on the CDR3 plus reference TRBV7-9 and TRBJ2-2, the full variable domain is DTGVSQNPRHKITKRGQNVTFRCDPISEHNRLYWYRQTLGQGPEFLTYFQNEAQLEKSRLLSDRFSAERPKGSFSTLEIQRTEQGDSAMYLCASSAHEVGGELFFGEGSRLTVL.

This clone was seen once. The chain is built from TRBV9 and TRBJ2-3, with D possibly matching TRBD2 (5 bases). There are 14 residues in the CDR3. Trimming cost V 2 bases and J 8 bases, with 15 bases left between them. Germline CDR1 SGDLS, CDR2 YYNGEE. Here the CDR3 reads CASSVGPRELTQYF. CDR3 DNA sequence: TGTGCCAGCAGCGTCGGCCCCCGGGAACTTACGCAGTATTTT.

The chain couples TRBV29-1 to TRBJ1-5; possibly TRBD1 for D (5 bases). Looked up from germline, CDR1 is SQVTM and CDR2 is ANQGSEA. This CDR3 is built from 13 residues. V was trimmed by 2 bases and J by 3 bases, leaving 8 bases between them. CDR3 protein: CSVEWGLNQPQHF. The CDR3, as DNA: TGCAGCGTTGAATGGGGACTCAATCAGCCCCAGCATTTT. Filled out from reference TRBV29-1 and TRBJ1-5, the complete variable domain reads SAVISQKPSRDICQRGTSLTIQCQVDSQVTMMFWYRQQPGQSLTLIATANQGSEATYESGFVIDKFPISRPNLTFSTLTVSNMSPEDSSIYLCSVEWGLNQPQHFGDGTRLSIL.

This clone was observed once. This sequence joins TRBV14 and TRBJ1-3, with TRBD1 as a possible D gene (5 bases). V shed 4 bases and J shed 3 bases, with 10 bases lying between them. There are 14 residues in the CDR3. In germline, CDR1 is SGHDN, CDR2 FVKESK. CDR3 loop: CASSPRVDGNTIYF. CDR3 in DNA: TGTGCCAGCAGCCCCAGGGTAGATGGAAACACCATATATTTT.

The chain joins TRBV6-5 to TRBJ2-5, with 9 positions matching TRBD2. CDR3 length: 15 residues. CDR1 and CDR2 from the germline V gene are MNHEY and SVGAGI. V shed 2 bases, J shed 7 bases, and the junction held 8 bases outside the gene matches. In DNA, the CDR3 is TGTGCCAGCAGTTACGCGGGAGGGCGAGTTGGGACCCAGTACTTC. This gives the protein CASSYAGGRVGTQYF.